The present T cell receptor beta chain was sequenced within a study of shared clonotypes between healthy human individuals (TCRdb year 2020). Background on the whole study: The cohort comprised a couple of women and a few men aged 18 to 49 years. Per donor, leukapheresis produced somewhere between about 0.85 and 9.5 billion PBMCs. Different laboratories and diverse techniques were used to prepare libraries and sequence TCR repertoires, to increase sequencing depth and limit assay-specific biases. Per donor, three plates each were used for CD4 naive and CD4 memory, two for CD8 naive, and one for CD8 memory. To estimate repertoire size and how much clonotype sharing occurs between individuals, the study deeply sequenced the blood TCR repertoires of 4 to 6 healthy adults.

Points the paper makes about the study in general: Clonotypes shared by all four sorted-subset donors showed higher generation probabilities than non-shared clonotypes. Sampling was limited to blood, and TCR repertoires in tissue likely differ from TCR repertoires in blood. The genetic and exposure-history diversity represented was limited by the small number of donors. Pairwise subsampling indicated that sequencing depth was expected to affect the degree of clonotype sharing among donors. When a handful of donors were compared, the shared fraction of clonotypes was about 5.2% for naive CD4, less than 4% for naive CD8, roughly 2.3% for memory CD4, and 0.4% for memory CD8. Naive subsets generally had larger estimated clonotype richness than memory subsets did. Incomplete sequencing was indicated by rarefaction of sorted-subset datasets, despite the large sequencing depth.

Donors were healthy HIV-negative adults with no recently reported acute infections or vaccinations. Every donor was a Caucasian adult residing in Nashville, Tennessee, USA. Magnetic negative selection was used to enrich CD4+ T cells, after which naive cells were positively selected on CD45RA and the negative fraction became the memory subset. Blood was obtained by leukapheresis, after which PBMCs were separated by Ficoll-Histopaque density gradient centrifugation and cryopreserved in liquid nitrogen vapor phase. Analytical flow cytometry was used to check the purity and quantity of each magnetically sorted T cell population. Genomic DNA was isolated from every sorted fraction and measured by UV absorbance on a Nanodrop 2000c. For this clone: Its antigen is still unknown. Base-call qualities are not available, and no considerably larger clone is one nucleotide away.

TCR CDR3 regions were amplified from genomic DNA by multiplex PCR using the deep immunoSEQ assay. Extracted genomic DNA from each cell subset was distributed evenly across all wells of several immunoSEQ 96-well plates, and each plate was treated as a replicate. For sorted subsets, each replicate PCR was loaded with roughly 200 ng genomic DNA, equivalent to about 30,000 T cell genomes. The purified libraries were quantified using a Qubit 3.0 fluorometer, sized with a Bioanalyzer 2100, and then quantified again using the KAPA Library Quantification kit. Every immunoSEQ 96-well plate was sequenced on a dedicated single-read 150-cycle Illumina NextSeq 550 flow cell. For the original study's pipeline: Because the immunoSEQ output held only junctional sequences and lacked quality scores, the filtering could not match the filtering applied to full-length reads. Sequences were annotated with PyIR, a Python wrapper for IgBLAST v1.9, using IMGT germline references to assign V/J genes and CDR3. Reads were filtered out if the reads had weak V/J assignments (E-value above 1e-6), no CDR3, stop codons, out-of-frame junctions, or ambiguous translated residues. V3J clonotypes were defined by identical inferred V gene, J gene, and CDR3 amino acid sequence. To compute the percentage overlap between repertoires, the number of shared unique clonotypes was divided by the size of the smaller repertoire. Three approaches were used to assess repertoire richness: RTK rarefaction, the Chao1 estimator, and Recon v2.1 estimates of unobserved clonotypes. Generation probabilities for all TCRbeta clonotypes obtained by the gDNA method from a few donors were computed using OLGA. The table comes from immuneACCESS by way of TCRdb, which keeps in-frame sequences with V and J called. Part of the clones is missing from these tables; in studies checked, under half for an unresolved V gene and the rest for unknown reasons. That table gives V, J and clone size, and the DNA gave D and trimming. The sample has roughly 2.4 million clones on record, around 95% of them singletons. Around 0.13% of the sample goes to the ten largest clones.

Trimming removed 6 bases from V and 7 bases from J; the gene matches leave 4 bases unexplained. CDR1 and CDR2 are drawn from the germline V gene: MNHEY, SVGAGI. The CDR3 sequence holds 14 residues, the cysteine and phenylalanine included. CDR3 DNA only is kept here, 42 bases in frame from base 1. The sequence links TRBV6-5 to TRBJ1-6; 9 nucleotides in the junction match TRBD1. The sequence was obtained from a young man in good health. What was sequenced was naive CD4+ T cells sorted from blood. The cell subset or site label, read with the paper, signifies: CD45RA+ positively selected. CDR3 protein: CASSQDRGNSPLHF. The DNA is as follows: TGTGCCAGCAGCCAAGACAGGGGGAATTCACCCCTCCACTTT.